Below are 3 T cell receptor beta chains sequenced from a single sample in a study of CD8 T cells in Susac syndrome. RNA in amounts of 0.5 to 1 ug was reverse transcribed with random hexamers. One entry per CDR3 protein results from TCRdb running MiXCR on the immunoSEQ multiplex PCR reads. The table has 150,000 to 200,000 distinct CDR3 sequences, around 93% seen once. The sequenced material came from CD4+ T cells from PBMCs. These receptors all come from a human donor in good health.

V usage is TRBV12-3 or TRBV12-4 and J usage is TRBJ1-5; D not certain. Trimming shortened V by 3 bases and J by 2 bases, and 5 bases separated the two germline ends. CDR3 length: 13 residues. In nucleotides, the CDR3 is TGTGCCAGCAGTTTCAGAGGCAATCAGCCCCAGCATTTT. The encoded protein is CASSFRGNQPQHF.

The V gene is TRBV24-1, the J gene TRBJ2-3; TRBD1 matches at 10 bases. Trimming took 4 bases from V and 4 from J; bases not matched to a gene: 7. The germline gives CDR1 KGHDR, CDR2 SFDVKD. This CDR3 has 16 residues. CDR3 amino acids: CATSDYGQGGSDTQYF. The CDR3 DNA is TGTGCCACCAGTGACTACGGACAGGGGGGGTCAGATACGCAGTATTTT.

The V and J genes are TRBV5-1 and TRBJ2-1; 8 positions match TRBD1. CDR3 length: 15 amino acids. Germline lookup yields CDR1 SGHRS and CDR2 YFSETQ. V shed 6 bases, J shed 3 bases, and the junction held 8 bases outside the gene matches. CDR3 amino acids: CASNRPGQDYNEQFF. The DNA of the CDR3 is TGCGCCAGCAACAGGCCGGGACAGGACTACAATGAGCAGTTCTTC.